The clone carrying this T cell receptor (beta chain) was recorded at least ten times. The data derive from a study of regulatory T cells in long-lasting Graves disease. The germline V and J ends were trimmed by 4 bases and 4 bases, with 8 bases remaining between them. CDR1 and CDR2 (germline): SGHRS, YFSETQ. This CDR3 has 13 amino acids. For TCR beta, libraries came from iRepertoire HTBI primers and Arm-PCR of CDR3 regions. TCRdb re-called the multiplex PCR reads with MiXCR, one entry per CDR3 protein. The data show roughly 500,000 distinct CDR3 sequences, approximately 15% seen once. Time point: newly diagnosed GD, antithyroid drugs for less than 3 months. The TCR library was prepared using RNA isolated from PBMCs. In Xi'an, China, an endocrinology department was the source of patients. The data also belong to a second study, concerning T cells in Graves' hyperthyroidism and ophthalmopathy. This second report adds: On the basis of clinical symptoms, serum thyroxine and TRAb, thyroid ultrasound and orbital computed tomography, diagnoses were made.

The input for sequencing was peripheral blood mononuclear cells (PBMCs), taken at new diagnosis, from a patient treated with antithyroid drugs. The chain is built from TRBV5-1 and TRBJ2-2; D unclear. The TCR originated in a woman in her forties or fifties with Graves disease. The CDR3 DNA follows: TGCGCCAGCAGCCCCGGCGGCACCGGGGAGCTGTTTTTT. This translates into CASSPGGTGELFF.